The rows below give T cell receptor beta chains drawn from one sample of a study of blood T cell repertoires in COVID-19. Generated by immunoSEQ multiplex PCR, the TCRdb table keeps only in-frame clones and is missing some. The sample yields some 120,000 clones, approximately 71% seen once. The material sequenced was peripheral blood. The receptors derive from a woman in her 70s with acute or convalescent COVID-19. Both conserved end residues are part of each CDR3. The order of the fields is V gene, clone size, D gene, J gene, CDR3 protein, CDR3 DNA. The D gene is left open where the match is weak. Only some rows state a clone size, as once, few, many or a class for expanded clones.

v_gene: TRBV14; abundance: .; d_gene: TRBD1; j_gene: TRBJ1-2; CDR3aa: CASSTRTGEDYGYTF; CDR3nt: TGTGCCAGCAGCACTCGGACAGGGGAAGACTATGGCTACACCTTC
v_gene: TRBV5-1; abundance: .; d_gene: TRBD2; j_gene: TRBJ2-5; CDR3aa: CASSLSGTSTETQYF; CDR3nt: TGCGCCAGCAGCTTGTCCGGGACTAGCACGGAGACCCAGTACTTC
v_gene: TRBV7-2; abundance: few; d_gene: .; j_gene: TRBJ1-2; CDR3aa: CASSLVGSGYYGYTF; CDR3nt: TGTGCCAGCAGCTTAGTCGGGTCGGGGTACTATGGCTACACCTTC
v_gene: TRBV29-1; abundance: .; d_gene: .; j_gene: TRBJ1-5; CDR3aa: CSPLKAGKGNQPQHF; CDR3nt: TGCAGCCCCCTCAAGGCAGGGAAGGGCAATCAGCCCCAGCATTTT
v_gene: TRBV5-6; abundance: .; d_gene: TRBD2; j_gene: TRBJ2-5; CDR3aa: CASSFGGGSQETQYF; CDR3nt: TGTGCCAGCAGCTTCGGGGGAGGGTCCCAAGAGACCCAGTACTTC
v_gene: TRBV9; abundance: .; d_gene: .; j_gene: TRBJ1-2; CDR3aa: CASTAGGRGYTF; CDR3nt: TGTGCCAGCACTGCGGGGGGCCGAGGCTACACCTTC
v_gene: TRBV4-3; abundance: few; d_gene: TRBD1; j_gene: TRBJ2-7; CDR3aa: CASSQGQGTYEQYF; CDR3nt: TGCGCCAGCAGCCAGGGACAGGGCACCTACGAGCAGTACTTC
v_gene: TRBV9; abundance: .; d_gene: .; j_gene: TRBJ2-7; CDR3aa: CASSSSRRTGAYEQYF; CDR3nt: TGTGCCAGCAGCTCCTCCCGGAGGACGGGAGCTTACGAGCAGTACTTC
v_gene: TRBV5-1; abundance: few; d_gene: .; j_gene: TRBJ2-7; CDR3aa: CASSSQGLSYEQYF; CDR3nt: TGCGCCAGCAGTTCCCAGGGCCTTTCCTACGAGCAGTACTTC
v_gene: TRBV5-1; abundance: few; d_gene: .; j_gene: TRBJ2-7; CDR3aa: CASSVSPSSYEQYF; CDR3nt: TGCGCCAGCAGCGTTTCTCCCAGCTCCTACGAGCAGTACTTC
v_gene: TRBV3-1/TRBV3-2; abundance: .; d_gene: .; j_gene: TRBJ2-7; CDR3aa: CASSLTVSPSEQYF; CDR3nt: TGTGCCAGCAGCTTAACGGTCTCCCCTAGCGAGCAGTACTTC
v_gene: TRBV7-2; abundance: .; d_gene: .; j_gene: TRBJ2-7; CDR3aa: CASSLQEGLIYEQYF; CDR3nt: TGTGCCAGCAGCCTCCAAGAGGGACTGATTTACGAGCAGTACTTC
v_gene: TRBV6-6; abundance: .; d_gene: TRBD1; j_gene: TRBJ1-4; CDR3aa: CASSHLGQVGEKLFF; CDR3nt: TGTGCCAGCAGTCACTTAGGACAGGTTGGGGAAAAACTGTTTTTT
v_gene: TRBV5-1; abundance: .; d_gene: .; j_gene: TRBJ2-2; CDR3aa: CASSPVIRTTYTGELFF; CDR3nt: TGCGCCAGCAGCCCGGTCATTAGGACTACTTACACCGGGGAGCTGTTTTTT
v_gene: TRBV4-1; abundance: .; d_gene: .; j_gene: TRBJ1-1; CDR3aa: CASSQDVVRQNTEAFF; CDR3nt: TGCGCCAGCAGCCAAGATGTAGTTCGACAGAACACTGAAGCTTTCTTT
v_gene: TRBV4-2; abundance: few; d_gene: TRBD1; j_gene: TRBJ2-7; CDR3aa: CASSPSGQYSYEQYF; CDR3nt: TGTGCCAGCAGCCCTTCGGGACAGTACTCCTACGAGCAGTACTTC
v_gene: TRBV7-2; abundance: .; d_gene: TRBD1; j_gene: TRBJ2-7; CDR3aa: CASSPTGDRGDEQYF; CDR3nt: TGTGCCAGCAGCCCTACGGGGGACAGGGGGGACGAGCAGTACTTC
v_gene: TRBV3-1/TRBV3-2; abundance: .; d_gene: .; j_gene: TRBJ1-6; CDR3aa: CASSFQGQDSPLHF; CDR3nt: TGTGCCAGCAGCTTTCAGGGGCAAGATTCACCCCTCCACTTT
v_gene: TRBV5-1; abundance: .; d_gene: TRBD1; j_gene: TRBJ2-5; CDR3aa: CASSLGQRREETQYF; CDR3nt: TGCGCCAGCAGCCTGGGACAGCGACGCGAAGAGACCCAGTACTTC
v_gene: TRBV6-5; abundance: few; d_gene: TRBD1; j_gene: TRBJ1-5; CDR3aa: CASKGQGISQPQHF; CDR3nt: TGTGCCAGCAAAGGACAGGGTATAAGTCAGCCCCAGCATTTT
v_gene: TRBV14; abundance: once; d_gene: .; j_gene: TRBJ2-1; CDR3aa: CASSPARPPGQFF; CDR3nt: TGTGCCAGCAGCCCAGCACGTCCCCCGGGGCAGTTCTTC
v_gene: TRBV5-6; abundance: .; d_gene: .; j_gene: TRBJ2-7; CDR3aa: CASSLGLYEQYF; CDR3nt: TGTGCCAGCAGCTTGGGGCTCTACGAGCAGTACTTC
v_gene: TRBV5-1; abundance: .; d_gene: .; j_gene: TRBJ1-1; CDR3aa: CASTRSGGHTEAFF; CDR3nt: TGCGCCAGCACCAGGTCGGGAGGGCACACTGAAGCTTTCTTT
v_gene: TRBV4-1; abundance: .; d_gene: TRBD1; j_gene: TRBJ2-7; CDR3aa: CASSQTGGYEQYF; CDR3nt: TGCGCCAGCAGCCAGACAGGGGGCTACGAGCAGTACTTC
v_gene: TRBV7-2; abundance: .; d_gene: .; j_gene: TRBJ1-5; CDR3aa: CASSLNSGVYQPQHF; CDR3nt: TGTGCCAGCAGCTTAAATTCAGGGGTCTACCAGCCCCAGCATTTT
v_gene: TRBV2; abundance: .; d_gene: .; j_gene: TRBJ2-1; CDR3aa: CASTNLGGGVVEQFF; CDR3nt: TGTGCCAGCACCAATCTAGGAGGGGGGGTTGTTGAGCAGTTCTTC
v_gene: TRBV11-3; abundance: .; d_gene: .; j_gene: TRBJ2-1; CDR3aa: CASSLDRAGWRNEQFF; CDR3nt: TGTGCCAGCAGCTTAGATCGCGCAGGGTGGAGAAATGAGCAGTTCTTC
v_gene: TRBV11-2; abundance: .; d_gene: .; j_gene: TRBJ1-1; CDR3aa: CASSYFNRDGEAFF; CDR3nt: TGTGCCAGCAGCTACTTCAACAGGGATGGTGAAGCTTTCTTT
v_gene: TRBV5-6; abundance: few; d_gene: TRBD1; j_gene: TRBJ2-4; CDR3aa: CASSFPGTENIQYF; CDR3nt: TGTGCCAGCAGCTTTCCCGGGACAGAAAACATTCAGTACTTC
v_gene: TRBV6-5; abundance: .; d_gene: TRBD1; j_gene: TRBJ1-5; CDR3aa: CASTRQGVVQPQHF; CDR3nt: TGTGCCAGCACTCGACAGGGCGTTGTTCAGCCCCAGCATTTT
v_gene: TRBV11-2; abundance: .; d_gene: .; j_gene: TRBJ2-7; CDR3aa: CASSSLRDSAEQYF; CDR3nt: TGTGCCAGCAGCTCGTTACGGGACTCGGCGGAGCAGTACTTC
v_gene: TRBV11-2; abundance: once; d_gene: .; j_gene: TRBJ1-1; CDR3aa: CASSSTKNTEAFF; CDR3nt: TGTGCCAGCAGCTCAACAAAGAACACTGAAGCTTTCTTT
v_gene: TRBV5-1; abundance: few; d_gene: TRBD2; j_gene: TRBJ2-7; CDR3aa: CASSVTSGGLSYEQYF; CDR3nt: TGCGCCAGCAGCGTCACTAGCGGGGGATTGTCCTACGAGCAGTACTTC
v_gene: TRBV27; abundance: .; d_gene: TRBD1; j_gene: TRBJ1-5; CDR3aa: CASSFQGGNQPQHF; CDR3nt: TGTGCCAGCAGTTTTCAGGGGGGCAATCAGCCCCAGCATTTT
v_gene: TRBV11-2; abundance: .; d_gene: TRBD2; j_gene: TRBJ2-7; CDR3aa: CASSPVAGAAYEQYF; CDR3nt: TGTGCCAGCAGCCCCGTAGCGGGAGCCGCCTACGAGCAGTACTTC
v_gene: TRBV14; abundance: few; d_gene: .; j_gene: TRBJ2-2; CDR3aa: CASSQDRLTGELFF; CDR3nt: TGTGCCAGCAGCCAAGATCGTCTCACCGGGGAGCTGTTTTTT
v_gene: TRBV27; abundance: few; d_gene: .; j_gene: TRBJ1-2; CDR3aa: CASSPLWPNYGYTF; CDR3nt: TGTGCCAGCAGTCCTCTGTGGCCGAACTATGGCTACACCTTC
v_gene: TRBV25-1; abundance: .; d_gene: TRBD1; j_gene: TRBJ1-2; CDR3aa: CASSDYRGQGTNYGYTF; CDR3nt: TGTGCCAGCAGTGACTACCGTGGACAGGGCACTAACTATGGCTACACCTTC
v_gene: TRBV10-3; abundance: .; d_gene: .; j_gene: TRBJ2-2; CDR3aa: CAIQTANTGELFF; CDR3nt: TGTGCCATCCAAACAGCGAACACCGGGGAGCTGTTTTTT
v_gene: TRBV9; abundance: .; d_gene: .; j_gene: TRBJ2-6; CDR3aa: CASSVQGTGANVLTF; CDR3nt: TGTGCCAGCAGCGTCCAGGGGACTGGGGCCAACGTCCTGACTTTC
v_gene: TRBV6-5; abundance: .; d_gene: TRBD1; j_gene: TRBJ1-1; CDR3aa: CASSYGTDWNTEAFF; CDR3nt: TGTGCCAGCAGTTACGGGACAGACTGGAACACTGAAGCTTTCTTT
v_gene: TRBV5-5; abundance: few; d_gene: .; j_gene: TRBJ2-7; CDR3aa: CASSLVGRSYEQYF; CDR3nt: TGTGCCAGCAGCTTGGTGGGCAGATCCTACGAGCAGTACTTC
v_gene: TRBV5-6; abundance: once; d_gene: .; j_gene: TRBJ2-2; CDR3aa: CASSFGPGEGWTGELFF; CDR3nt: TGTGCCAGCAGCTTTGGTCCGGGAGAAGGATGGACCGGGGAGCTGTTTTTT
v_gene: TRBV28; abundance: few; d_gene: TRBD1; j_gene: TRBJ1-1; CDR3aa: CASSLWSGTGHTEAFF; CDR3nt: TGTGCCAGCAGTTTATGGTCTGGGACAGGGCACACTGAAGCTTTCTTT
v_gene: TRBV7-2; abundance: .; d_gene: TRBD1; j_gene: TRBJ1-2; CDR3aa: CASSFLQGDGYTF; CDR3nt: TGTGCCAGCAGCTTTTTACAGGGGGACGGCTACACCTTC
v_gene: TRBV2; abundance: .; d_gene: TRBD1; j_gene: TRBJ1-2; CDR3aa: CASSLTGGGNYGYTF; CDR3nt: TGTGCCAGCAGTCTGACAGGGGGCGGAAACTATGGCTACACCTTC